A single sample gave rise to the 17 T cell receptor beta chains below, sequenced in a study of cytomegalovirus exposure and HLA in healthy donors. Amplification used 60 Vbeta primers and 13 Jbeta primers. The assay was immunoSEQ multiplex PCR, and TCRdb's table has in-frame clones only and misses some. The sample holds about 85,000 clones; over 70% are singletons and the top ten take roughly 25%. Material: PBMCs. The receptors originated from a woman aged 50 to 60 in good health and CMV-seropositive.

The gene calls are TRBV5-1 and TRBJ2-2, with 7 bases aligning to TRBD1. Germline V lookup: CDR1 SGHRS, CDR2 YFSETQ. V dropped 3 bases and J dropped 0; count of bases not matched to a gene: 2. CDR3 length: 15 amino acids. The DNA for the CDR3 is TGCGCCAGCAGCTCGGGACAGCCGAACACCGGGGAGCTGTTTTTT. It codes for CASSSGQPNTGELFF.

The V call is TRBV13, the J call TRBJ2-1, with 15 bases identical to TRBD2. Per germline, CDR1 PRHDT and CDR2 FYEKMQ (reference sequence). The junction had 6 bases not matched to a gene; V was cut back by 5 bases and J by 1 base. CDR3 length equals 18 residues. Here the CDR3 reads CASSQGLAGGGSYNEQFF. The CDR3 DNA reads as TGTGCCAGCAGCCAGGGACTAGCGGGAGGAGGGTCCTACAATGAGCAGTTCTTC.

The gene calls are TRBV27 and TRBJ2-1; TRBD2 agrees at 15 bases. Germline assignment: CDR1 MNHEY and CDR2 SMNVEV (reference sequence). CDR3 length equals 20 residues. The V gene end was trimmed by 2 bases and the J gene end by 1 base; junction bases not matched to a gene: 9. CDR3 residues: CASSLGPPGLAGGSYNEQFF. The CDR3 coding sequence is TGTGCCAGCAGTTTAGGGCCCCCGGGACTAGCGGGGGGTTCCTACAATGAGCAGTTCTTC.

The gene calls are TRBV11-1 and TRBJ2-7, with 14 bases matching TRBD2. There are 18 residues in the CDR3. Germline loops: CDR1 SGHAT, CDR2 FQDESV (reference sequence). V lost 4 bases, J lost 2 bases, and 10 bases stayed unmatched. CDR3 bases: TGTGCCAGCAGCTGGAAACGGACTAGCGGGGGGTACACCTACGAGCAGTACTTC. Amino acid sequence: CASSWKRTSGGYTYEQYF. Variable domain in full (rest from reference TRBV11-1 and TRBJ2-7): EAEVAQSPRYKITEKSQAVAFWCDPISGHATLYWYRQILGQGPELLVQFQDESVVDDSQLPKDRFSAERLKGVDSTLKIQPAELGDSAMYLCASSWKRTSGGYTYEQYFGPGTRLTVT.

The chain uses TRBV18 and TRBJ1-2; TRBD1 agrees at 8 bases. Germline V CDR1 and CDR2: KGHSH, LQKENI. The CDR3 runs to 12 residues. V was pared by 8 bases and J by 7 bases, with 6 bases of the junction left unmatched. The CDR3 region has the DNA TGTGCCAGCGCTAAGGACAGGGCTGGCTACACCTTC. This sequence encodes CASAKDRAGYTF.

The J gene is TRBJ2-1, the V gene TRBV4-2, with 10 bases aligning to TRBD1. In germline, CDR1 is LGHNA, CDR2 YNFKEQ. V lost 0 bases to trimming and J lost 3 bases; unmatched junction nucleotides: 5. The CDR3 consists of 17 residues. The CDR3 bases are TGTGCCAGCAGCCAAGATCCGGGACAGGGGATCTACAATGAGCAGTTCTTC. Translating it yields CASSQDPGQGIYNEQFF.

The chain links TRBV21-1 to TRBJ2-6; TRBD1 was called by the table and not checked on the DNA. TRBV21-1 is shown as a pseudogene. CDR3 size: 17 residues. This chain's CDR3 is CASNHRDRASGANVLTF. The CDR3 DNA sequence: TGTGCCAGCAACCACCGGGACAGAGCCTCTGGGGCCAACGTCCTGACTTTC.

This rearrangement joins TRBV5-1 to TRBJ1-3, with 7 nucleotides matching TRBD1. Germline loops: CDR1 SGHRS, CDR2 YFSETQ. The V and J ends lost 1 base and 3 bases, in that order; junction bases with no gene match: 1. This CDR3 is 14 amino acids long. The CDR3, as DNA: TGCGCCAGCAGCTTGACAGGGGTTGGAAACACCATATATTTT. Its translation is CASSLTGVGNTIYF.

V gene TRBV5-1 combines with J gene TRBJ2-2; 8 positions agree with TRBD1. Germline V CDR1 and CDR2: SGHRS, YFSETQ. The junction had 2 bases not matched to a gene; V was cut back by 4 bases and J by 0 bases. This CDR3 spans 15 amino acids. CDR3 DNA sequence: TGCGCCAGCAGCCAGGACAGGGCGAACACCGGGGAGCTGTTTTTT. Residues: CASSQDRANTGELFF.

This chain connects TRBV5-1 to TRBJ1-2, with TRBD1 identical over 9 bases. The CDR3 is 15 residues long. With 0 bases clipped from V and 6 bases from J, the junction kept 6 bases outside the gene matches. Germline CDR1 and CDR2: SGHRS and YFSETQ. The CDR3 DNA reads as TGCGCCAGCAGCTTGGGACCCGGGACAGGGAATGGCTACACCTTC. This translates into CASSLGPGTGNGYTF.

The rearrangement joins TRBV19 to TRBJ1-2; D not certain. The CDR3 loop spans 17 amino acids. V gave up 1 base and J gave up 4 bases, with 19 bases separating them. Germline loops: CDR1 LNHDA, CDR2 SQIVND (reference sequence). CDR3 nucleotides: TGTGCCAGTAGTATAGGGCGCCTCAGACGGGGAGTCTATGGCTACACCTTC. Encoded protein: CASSIGRLRRGVYGYTF.

V usage is TRBV6-1 and J usage is TRBJ1-1, with unresolved D. CDR3 length: 12 residues. V lost 6 bases to trimming and J lost 4 bases, with 9 bases between them. Per germline, CDR1 MNHNS and CDR2 SASEGT. The CDR3 protein is CASRVVSTEAFF. The CDR3 DNA follows: TGTGCCAGCAGGGTTGTTAGCACTGAAGCTTTCTTT.

The chain has TRBV19 and TRBJ1-2, with 8 positions matching TRBD1. Germline-derived CDR1 and CDR2 are LNHDA and SQIVND (reference sequence). V was pared by 6 bases and J by 5 bases, with 14 bases of the junction left unmatched. The CDR3 contains 16 residues. The CDR3 loop reads CASSITQGASLYGYTF. CDR3 nucleotide sequence: TGTGCCAGTAGCATAACCCAGGGGGCCAGTTTGTATGGCTACACCTTC.

This clone showed up just a few times. J is TRBJ1-2 and V is TRBV7-9, with TRBD1 matching over 9 bases. Trimming cost V 6 bases and J 8 bases; bases outside gene matches: 7. Germline loops: CDR1 SEHNR, CDR2 FQNEAQ (reference sequence). This CDR3 spans 13 amino acids. The CDR3, as DNA: TGTGCCAGCAGTCAGGGACAGGGCCTCGGCTACACCTTC. Amino acids: CASSQGQGLGYTF.

The rearrangement uses TRBV7-8 and TRBJ2-3; 9 nucleotides match TRBD2. J lost 2 bases, V lost 5 bases, and 8 bases had no gene match. This CDR3 region has 16 residues. Germline V gives CDR1 SGHVS, CDR2 FQNEAQ. The CDR3 spells CASSPLAGGTTDTQYF. The CDR3 nucleotides are TGTGCCAGCAGCCCGTTGGCGGGAGGGACCACAGATACGCAGTATTTT.

This clone has just a few counts. V gene TRBV2 combines with J gene TRBJ2-2; 8 bases align to TRBD1. CDR3 size: 15 residues. CDR1 is SNHLY, CDR2 FYNNEI, per germline. The V gene end was trimmed by 3 bases and the J gene end by 3 bases; junction bases not matched to a gene: 3. DNA of the CDR3: TGTGCCAGCAGTGACCAGGGGGCGGACACCGGGGAGCTGTTTTTT. This translates into CASSDQGADTGELFF. Full variable domain (rest looked up from reference TRBV2 and TRBJ2-2): EPEVTQTPSHQVTQMGQEVILRCVPISNHLYFYWYRQILGQKVEFLVSFYNNEISEKSEIFDDQFSVERPDGSNFTLKIRSTKLEDSAMYFCASSDQGADTGELFFGEGSRLTVL.

V is TRBV6-1 and J is TRBJ2-7; D perhaps matches TRBD1 (5 bases). This CDR3 spans 12 amino acids. The ends were cut back, 6 bases at V and 2 bases at J, with 8 bases in the middle. The germline CDR1 and CDR2 sequences are MNHNS and SASEGT. The CDR3 bases are TGTGCCAGCAGGGACACAACCTACGAGCAGTACGTC. Encoded protein: CASRDTTYEQYV.